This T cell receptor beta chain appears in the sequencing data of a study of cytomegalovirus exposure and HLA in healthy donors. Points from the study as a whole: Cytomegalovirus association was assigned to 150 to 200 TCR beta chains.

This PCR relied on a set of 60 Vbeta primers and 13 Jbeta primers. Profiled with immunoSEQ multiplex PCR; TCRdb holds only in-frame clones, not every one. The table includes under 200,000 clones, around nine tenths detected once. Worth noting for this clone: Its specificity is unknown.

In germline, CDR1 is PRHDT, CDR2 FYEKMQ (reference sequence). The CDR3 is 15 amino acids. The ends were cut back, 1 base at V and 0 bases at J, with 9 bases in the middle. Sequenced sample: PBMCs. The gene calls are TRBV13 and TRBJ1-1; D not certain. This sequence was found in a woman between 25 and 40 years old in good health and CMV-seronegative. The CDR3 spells CASSLEAGMNTEAFF. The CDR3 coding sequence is TGTGCCAGCAGCTTAGAGGCAGGTATGAACACTGAAGCTTTCTTT.